The entry that follows covers one T cell receptor (beta chain) sequence. The antigen is not known. This CDR3 comprises 18 residues. CDR1 and CDR2 from the germline V gene are MNHEY and SVGAGI. V shed 2 bases and J shed 4 bases, with 24 bases lying between them. TCR libraries were built from 500 to 550 ng of total RNA by linear amplification. MiXCR was run by TCRdb on the reads, yielding one entry per CDR3 protein. The sample comprises 150,000 to 200,000 distinct CDR3 sequences, about four fifths of which are singletons, and more than 2% rests with the top ten. The data originate from a study of healthy donors' naive CD4 and CD8 T cells. Study results and limitations: About an eighth of CD4/CD8 propensity variance appeared explained by V, J and CDR3 charge. Reportedly, most V and J gene segments showed naive CD4+ versus CD8+ bias. Negatively charged CDR3s marked CD8+ lineage; positively charged CDR3s marked CD4+ lineage.

CD4+CD8-CD45RO-CD45RA+ cells were naive CD4+; CD8+CD4-CD45RA+CD27bright cells were naive CD8+. Input material: naive CD4+ and CD8+ T cells sorted from blood, pooled from several donors. The clonotype was recovered from a pool of human donors in good health; the sample pools cells from several healthy donors. The chain links TRBV6-5 to TRBJ2-7; D is possibly TRBD1 (7 bases). The CDR3: CASSYTLGRRGPSYEQYF. The CDR3 region has the DNA TGTGCCAGCAGTTACACCCTCGGGAGAAGGGGGCCATCTTACGAGCAGTACTTC.